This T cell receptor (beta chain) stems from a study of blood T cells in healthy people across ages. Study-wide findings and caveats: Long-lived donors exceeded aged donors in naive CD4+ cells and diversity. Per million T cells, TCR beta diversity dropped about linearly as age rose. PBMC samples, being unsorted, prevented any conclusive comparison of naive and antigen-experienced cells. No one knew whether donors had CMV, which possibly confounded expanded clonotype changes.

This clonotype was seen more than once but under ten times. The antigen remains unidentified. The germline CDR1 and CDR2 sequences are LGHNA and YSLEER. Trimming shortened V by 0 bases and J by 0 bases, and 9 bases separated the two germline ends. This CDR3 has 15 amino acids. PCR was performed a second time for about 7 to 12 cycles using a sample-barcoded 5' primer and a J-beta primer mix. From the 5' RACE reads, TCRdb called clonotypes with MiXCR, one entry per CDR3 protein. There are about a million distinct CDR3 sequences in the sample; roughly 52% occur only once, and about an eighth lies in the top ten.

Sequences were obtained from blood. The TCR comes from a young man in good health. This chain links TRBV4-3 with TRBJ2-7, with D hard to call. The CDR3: CASSQDSQSSYEQYF. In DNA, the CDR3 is TGCGCCAGCAGCCAAGACTCACAAAGCTCCTACGAGCAGTACTTC.